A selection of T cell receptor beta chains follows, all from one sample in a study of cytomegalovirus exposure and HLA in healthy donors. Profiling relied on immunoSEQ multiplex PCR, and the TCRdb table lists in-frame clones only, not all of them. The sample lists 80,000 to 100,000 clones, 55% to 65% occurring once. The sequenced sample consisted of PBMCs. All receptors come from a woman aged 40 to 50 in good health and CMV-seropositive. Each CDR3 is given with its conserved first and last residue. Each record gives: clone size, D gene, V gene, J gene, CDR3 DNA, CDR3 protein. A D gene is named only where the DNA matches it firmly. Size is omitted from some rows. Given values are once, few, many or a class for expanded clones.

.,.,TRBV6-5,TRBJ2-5,TGTGCCAGCAGTTACTCATCCAGAGAGACCCAGTACTTC,CASSYSSRETQYF
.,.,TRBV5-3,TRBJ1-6,TGTGCCAGAAGCGCAGGGAGGTCACCCCTCCACTTT,CARSAGRSPLHF
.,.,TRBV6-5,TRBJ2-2,TGTGCCAGCAGTTACTCCTCAGGGAACACCGGGGAGCTGTTTTTT,CASSYSSGNTGELFF
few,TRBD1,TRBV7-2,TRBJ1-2,TGTGCCAGCAGCTTAGGTCGACAGGGGGACCGCGGCTACACCTTC,CASSLGRQGDRGYTF
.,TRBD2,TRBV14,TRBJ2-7,TGTGCCAGCAGCCCCCGACTAGCGGGGCAGCCTTACGAGCAGTACTTC,CASSPRLAGQPYEQYF
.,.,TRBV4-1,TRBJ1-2,TGCGCCAGCAGCCAAGTAGGAGGCAACTATGGCTACACCTTC,CASSQVGGNYGYTF
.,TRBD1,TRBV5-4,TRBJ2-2,TGTGCCAGCAGCTTGGAAGTACGGACAGGGGACACCGGGGAGCTGTTTTTT,CASSLEVRTGDTGELFF
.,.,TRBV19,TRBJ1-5,TGTGCCAGTACCCACAGGTCGGATCAGCCCCAGCATTTT,CASTHRSDQPQHF
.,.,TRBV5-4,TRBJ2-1,TGTGCCAGCAGCCAGGGGTCCTACAATGAGCAGTTCTTC,CASSQGSYNEQFF
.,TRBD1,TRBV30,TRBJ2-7,TGTGCCTGGAGGGGACAGGGGGGAGGCGAGCAGTACTTC,CAWRGQGGGEQYF
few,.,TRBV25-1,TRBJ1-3,TGTGCCAGCAGTCCAGGCACGTCTGGAAACACCATATATTTT,CASSPGTSGNTIYF
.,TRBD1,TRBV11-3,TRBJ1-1,TGTGCCAGCAGCAAGGGGGACAGCAGGAACACTGAAGCTTTCTTT,CASSKGDSRNTEAFF
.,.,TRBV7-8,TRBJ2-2,TGTGCCAGCAGCTTAGCGTGGGGGGGCCTGAACACCGGGGAGCTGTTTTTT,CASSLAWGGLNTGELFF
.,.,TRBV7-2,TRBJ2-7,TGTGCCAGCAGCTTAAGCCGGCTAGACGAGCAGTACTTC,CASSLSRLDEQYF
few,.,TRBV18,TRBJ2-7,TGTGCCAGCTCACCACAGGGGTCCTACGAGCAGTACTTC,CASSPQGSYEQYF
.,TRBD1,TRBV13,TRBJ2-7,TGTGCCAGCAGCGCCCCGGGACAGGGGCCGCGCAGCTCCTACGAGCAGTACTTC,CASSAPGQGPRSSYEQYF
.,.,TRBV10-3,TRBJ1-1,TGTGCCATCAGTGAGTCGATATTCGGAGACGGTGAAGCTTTCTTT,CAISESIFGDGEAFF
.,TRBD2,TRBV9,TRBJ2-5,TGTGCCAGCGATACTGGGACTAGCGGACAAGAGACCCAGTACTTC,CASDTGTSGQETQYF
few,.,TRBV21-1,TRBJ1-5,TGTGCCAGCAGCAAGTGGACAGCTCGCAATCAGCCCCAGCATTTT,CASSKWTARNQPQHF
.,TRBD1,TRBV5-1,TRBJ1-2,TGCGCCAGCAGCCCTGGACAGGGCGCTTTAGCTAACTATGGCTACACCTTC,CASSPGQGALANYGYTF
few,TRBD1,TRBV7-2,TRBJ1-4,TGTGCCAGCAGCTTTTCGGACAGGGGACATGAAAAACTGCTTTTT,CASSFSDRGHEKLLF
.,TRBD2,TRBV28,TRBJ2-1,TGTGCCAGCAGTTTATTATCCGAGCGGGAGAGCTACAATGAGCAGTTCTTC,CASSLLSERESYNEQFF
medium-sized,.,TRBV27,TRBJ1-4,TGTGCCAGCAGCCCCACGCGGGATAATGAAAAACTGTTTTTT,CASSPTRDNEKLFF
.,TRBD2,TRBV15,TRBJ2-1,TGTGCCACCAGCAGCGCTAGCGGGAGTAGCGATGAGCAGTTCTTC,CATSSASGSSDEQFF
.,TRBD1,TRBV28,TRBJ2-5,TGTGCCAGCAGCTCCGGGACAGAAGAGACCCAGTACTTC,CASSSGTEETQYF
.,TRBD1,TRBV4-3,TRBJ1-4,TGCGCCAGCAGCCAATCCGGGACAGGGGGCCAAAAACTGTTTTTT,CASSQSGTGGQKLFF
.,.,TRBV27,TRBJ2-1,TGTGCCAGCACCCTAGCGGGACAGGATGAGCAGTTCTTC,CASTLAGQDEQFF
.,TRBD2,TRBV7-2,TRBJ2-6,TGTGCCAGCAGCTACAAGACTAGCGGGCCTCTCTCCGGGGCCAACGTCCTGACTTTC,CASSYKTSGPLSGANVLTF